Listed below are T cell receptor beta chains from one sample, sequenced in a study of OX40 agonist ivuxolimab in advanced cancers. The table came from immunoSEQ multiplex PCR; TCRdb's copy has only in-frame clones and leaves some out. The top ten hold around 20% of the sample, which has 40,000 or so clones, roughly 82% seen once. The input for sequencing was CD4+ or CD8+ T cells sorted from blood, taken in a trial of the OX40 agonist ivuxolimab. Receptor source: an adult with an advanced solid tumor such as melanoma, head and neck, liver or kidney cancer. The CDR3 runs from the conserved cysteine through the conserved F or W. Fields, in order: D gene, clone size, V gene, J gene, CDR3 DNA, CDR3 protein. D genes are given only for firm matches. A clone size is listed for some rows: how often the clone was seen (once, few, many), or a class if it is expanded.

>-|-|TRBV11-2|TRBJ1-1
TGTGCCAGCAGCTTAGTACGGCAGAACACTGAAGCTTTCTTT
CASSLVRQNTEAFF
>-|-|TRBV7-9|TRBJ2-4
TGTGCCAGCAGCTTATATACAGGGGGGGACATTCAGTACTTC
CASSLYTGGDIQYF
>TRBD1|-|TRBV28|TRBJ1-1
TGTGCCAGCAGTTTGGGCCTCACAGGGGGCTTGGAAGCTTTCTTT
CASSLGLTGGLEAFF
>TRBD2|-|TRBV6-5|TRBJ2-7
TGTGCCAGCAGTCCCCCGCCAGGGACTAAGTACGAGCAGTACTTC
CASSPPPGTKYEQYF
>TRBD2|-|TRBV4-1|TRBJ2-3
TGCGCCAGCAGCCAAGTAACCCCGGGACTAGCGGGGACAGATACGCAGTATTTT
CASSQVTPGLAGTDTQYF
>-|-|TRBV2|TRBJ2-3
TGTGCCAGCACCCCGGGGTTCTCTGGGCGGGGCACAGATACGCAGTATTTT
CASTPGFSGRGTDTQYF
>-|-|TRBV21-1|TRBJ1-2
TGTGCCAGCAGCCCTGCTCGGACGGACCCCTCCTATGGCTACACCTTC
CASSPARTDPSYGYTF
>-|-|TRBV28|TRBJ2-7
TGTGCCAGCAGTGGGGGACTCCCTTGGAAGGGCGAGCAGTACTTC
CASSGGLPWKGEQYF
>-|-|TRBV9|TRBJ2-1
TGTGCCAGCAGCGTAGCATTCTCCTACAATGAGCAGTTCTTC
CASSVAFSYNEQFF
>-|once|TRBV19|TRBJ2-5
TGTGCCAGTAGTATCGGGGAGGCAGACCAAGAGACCCAGTACTTC
CASSIGEADQETQYF